This paragraph covers one TCR beta chain sequence. Its target is unknown. Sequence at one end of the junction differs from germline and may be a read error. The entry originates in a study of identical twins. The CDR3 loop spans 13 amino acids. CDR1 and CDR2 from the germline V gene are SGHAT and FQNNGV. All of the donors were Caucasians in good health. Carrying unique molecular identifiers, the cDNA also gained a universal primer site through template switching. TCRdb re-called the 5' RACE reads through MiXCR, storing one row per CDR3 protein. The sample yields 1.5 million or so distinct CDR3 sequences, under 35% seen once. Notes on the study in general: The same donors were not followed; conclusions instead depended on cross-sectional statistical analysis. Insertion counts were lower in abundant cord blood beta clonotypes, a trend that memory repertoires did not show.

The chain uses TRBV11-2 and TRBJ2-1; no clear D gene. Sequenced material: cord blood. This sequence originates from a newborn girl in good health. In DNA, the CDR3 is TGTGCCAGCAGCTTAGGTACGGGCAATGAGCAGTTATTC. Translated, it gives CASSLGTGNEQLF.